This T cell receptor beta chain was found in a study of Graves' ophthalmopathy and Graves' hyperthyroidism. Study-wide context: Hyperthyroidism counted as stable given no ophthalmopathy within 18 months of follow-up. Points from the study as a whole: From stable hyperthyroidism, ophthalmopathy was separated by a 13-signature model with just under 90% sensitivity and around 79% specificity.

The germline CDR1 and CDR2 sequences are SGHTA and FQGNSA. V lost 10 bases and J 2 bases, leaving 30 bases between the germline ends. This CDR3 contains 19 residues. Amplifying from RNA transcripts, the study obtained TCR beta CDR3 regions. HTBI primers were used in a first-round RT-PCR, which preceded a second-round multiplex PCR. TCRdb passed the multiplex PCR reads through MiXCR, listing each CDR3 protein once. The sample holds about 1.2 million distinct CDR3 sequences, 35% to 40% seen once. This clonotype showed up just a few times. No antigen is known for it. The V call is TRBV7-2, the J call TRBJ1-3; possibly TRBD1 for D (5 bases). This clonotype was sampled from an adult man with Graves' hyperthyroidism. The source material was peripheral blood or thyroid tissue (not recorded which). The CDR3 bases are TGTGCCACCACCAGGGCACGCGTACTTCCCCAGAGGACTGGAAACACCATATATTTT. Encoded protein: CATTRARVLPQRTGNTIYF.